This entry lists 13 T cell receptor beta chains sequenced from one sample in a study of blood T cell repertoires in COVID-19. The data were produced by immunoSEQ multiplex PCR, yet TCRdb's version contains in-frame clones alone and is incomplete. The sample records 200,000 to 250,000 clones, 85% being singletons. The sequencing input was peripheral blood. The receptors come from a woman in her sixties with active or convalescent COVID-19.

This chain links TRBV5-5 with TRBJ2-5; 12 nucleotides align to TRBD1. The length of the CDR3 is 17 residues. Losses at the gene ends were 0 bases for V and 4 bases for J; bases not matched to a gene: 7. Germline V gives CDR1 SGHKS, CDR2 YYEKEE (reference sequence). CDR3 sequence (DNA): TGTGCCAGCAGCTTGGAGGGGACAGGGGGCCTGGGAGAGACCCAGTACTTC. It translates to CASSLEGTGGLGETQYF.

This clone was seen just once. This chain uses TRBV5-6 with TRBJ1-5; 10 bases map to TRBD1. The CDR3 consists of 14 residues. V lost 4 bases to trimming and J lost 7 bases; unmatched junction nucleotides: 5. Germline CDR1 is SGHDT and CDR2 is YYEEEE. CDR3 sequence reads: CASSIGTGVQPQHF. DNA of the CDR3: TGTGCCAGCAGCATCGGGACAGGGGTCCAGCCCCAGCATTTT. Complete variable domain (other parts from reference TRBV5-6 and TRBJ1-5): DAGVTQSPTHLIKTRGQQVTLRCSPKSGHDTVSWYQQALGQGPQFIFQYYEEEERQRGNFPDRFSGHQFPNYSSELNVNALLLGDSALYLCASSIGTGVQPQHFGDGTRLSIL.

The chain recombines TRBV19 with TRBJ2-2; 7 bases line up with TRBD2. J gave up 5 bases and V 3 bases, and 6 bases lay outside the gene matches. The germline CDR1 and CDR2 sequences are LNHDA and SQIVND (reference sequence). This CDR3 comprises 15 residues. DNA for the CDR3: TGTGCCAGTAGTATGACATGGGGGGGTACCGGGGAGCTGTTTTTT. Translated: CASSMTWGGTGELFF.

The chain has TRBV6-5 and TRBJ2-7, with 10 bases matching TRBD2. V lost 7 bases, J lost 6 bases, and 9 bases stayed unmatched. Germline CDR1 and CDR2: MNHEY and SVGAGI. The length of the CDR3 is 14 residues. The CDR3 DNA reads TGTGCCAGCATCGTAGGGGCTAGCGGGAGCGAGCAGTACTTC. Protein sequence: CASIVGASGSEQYF.

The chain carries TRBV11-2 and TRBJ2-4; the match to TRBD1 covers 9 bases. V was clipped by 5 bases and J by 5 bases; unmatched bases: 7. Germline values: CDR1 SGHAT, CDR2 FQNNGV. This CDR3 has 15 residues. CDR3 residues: CASSTRRDRENIQYF. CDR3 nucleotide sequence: TGTGCCAGCAGCACCCGCCGGGACAGGGAAAACATTCAGTACTTC.

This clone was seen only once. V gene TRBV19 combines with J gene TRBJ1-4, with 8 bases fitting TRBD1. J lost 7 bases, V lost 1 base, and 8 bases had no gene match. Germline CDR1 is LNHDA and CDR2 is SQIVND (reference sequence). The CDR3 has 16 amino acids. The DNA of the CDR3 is TGTGCCAGTAGTATAGCCTGGACAGGGTCAAGTGAAAAACTGTTTTTT. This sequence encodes CASSIAWTGSSEKLFF.

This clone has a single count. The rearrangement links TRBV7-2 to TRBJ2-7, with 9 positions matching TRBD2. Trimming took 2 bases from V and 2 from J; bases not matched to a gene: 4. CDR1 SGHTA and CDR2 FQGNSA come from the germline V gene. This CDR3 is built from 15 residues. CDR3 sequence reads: CASSLNSGGTYEQYV. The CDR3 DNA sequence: TGTGCCAGCAGCTTAAATAGCGGGGGAACCTACGAGCAGTACGTC.

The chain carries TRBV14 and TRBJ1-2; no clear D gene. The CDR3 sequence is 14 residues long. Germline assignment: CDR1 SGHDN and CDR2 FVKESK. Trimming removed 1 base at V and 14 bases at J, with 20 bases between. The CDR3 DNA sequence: TGTGCCAGCAGCCAAGTGGGAGGACCGTCGGTTGGGACCTTC. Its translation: CASSQVGGPSVGTF.

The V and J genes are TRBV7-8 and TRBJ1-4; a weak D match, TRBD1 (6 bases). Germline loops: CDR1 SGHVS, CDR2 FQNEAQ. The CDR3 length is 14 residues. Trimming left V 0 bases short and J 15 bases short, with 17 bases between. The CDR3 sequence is CASSLARTRGIVFF. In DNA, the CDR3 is TGTGCCAGCAGCTTAGCGCGGACCAGGGGTATTGTGTTTTTT. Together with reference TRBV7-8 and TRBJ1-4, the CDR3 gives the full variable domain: GAGVSQSPRYKVAKRGQDVALRCDPISGHVSLFWYQQALGQGPEFLTYFQNEAQLDKSGLPSDRFFAERPEGSVSTLKIQRTQQEDSAVYLCASSLARTRGIVFFGSGTQLSVL.

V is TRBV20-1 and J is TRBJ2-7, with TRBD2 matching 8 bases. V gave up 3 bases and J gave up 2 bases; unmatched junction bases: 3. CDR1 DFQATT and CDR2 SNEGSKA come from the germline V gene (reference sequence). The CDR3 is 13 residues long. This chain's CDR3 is CSASRAGAYEQYF. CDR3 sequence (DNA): TGCAGTGCTAGTAGAGCGGGGGCCTACGAGCAGTACTTC.

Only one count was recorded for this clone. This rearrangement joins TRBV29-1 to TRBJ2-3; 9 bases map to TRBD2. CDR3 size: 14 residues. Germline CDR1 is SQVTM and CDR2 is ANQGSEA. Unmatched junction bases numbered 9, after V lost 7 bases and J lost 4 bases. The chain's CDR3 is CSAGASGIADTQYF. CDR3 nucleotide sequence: TGCAGCGCCGGGGCTAGCGGGATAGCAGATACGCAGTATTTT.

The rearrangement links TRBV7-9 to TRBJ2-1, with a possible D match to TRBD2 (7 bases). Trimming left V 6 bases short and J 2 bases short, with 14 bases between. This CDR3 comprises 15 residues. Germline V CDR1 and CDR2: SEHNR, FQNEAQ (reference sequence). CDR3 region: CASRGGPPTYNEQFF. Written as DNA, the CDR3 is TGTGCCAGCAGGGGGGGGCCTCCTACCTACAATGAGCAGTTCTTC.

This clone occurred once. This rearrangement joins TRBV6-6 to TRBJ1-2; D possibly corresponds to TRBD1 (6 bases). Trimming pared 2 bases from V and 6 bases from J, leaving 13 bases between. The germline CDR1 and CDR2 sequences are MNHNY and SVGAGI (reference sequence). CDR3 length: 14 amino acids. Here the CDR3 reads CASSYRENRDGYTF. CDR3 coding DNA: TGTGCCAGCAGTTACCGCGAGAACAGGGATGGCTACACCTTC.